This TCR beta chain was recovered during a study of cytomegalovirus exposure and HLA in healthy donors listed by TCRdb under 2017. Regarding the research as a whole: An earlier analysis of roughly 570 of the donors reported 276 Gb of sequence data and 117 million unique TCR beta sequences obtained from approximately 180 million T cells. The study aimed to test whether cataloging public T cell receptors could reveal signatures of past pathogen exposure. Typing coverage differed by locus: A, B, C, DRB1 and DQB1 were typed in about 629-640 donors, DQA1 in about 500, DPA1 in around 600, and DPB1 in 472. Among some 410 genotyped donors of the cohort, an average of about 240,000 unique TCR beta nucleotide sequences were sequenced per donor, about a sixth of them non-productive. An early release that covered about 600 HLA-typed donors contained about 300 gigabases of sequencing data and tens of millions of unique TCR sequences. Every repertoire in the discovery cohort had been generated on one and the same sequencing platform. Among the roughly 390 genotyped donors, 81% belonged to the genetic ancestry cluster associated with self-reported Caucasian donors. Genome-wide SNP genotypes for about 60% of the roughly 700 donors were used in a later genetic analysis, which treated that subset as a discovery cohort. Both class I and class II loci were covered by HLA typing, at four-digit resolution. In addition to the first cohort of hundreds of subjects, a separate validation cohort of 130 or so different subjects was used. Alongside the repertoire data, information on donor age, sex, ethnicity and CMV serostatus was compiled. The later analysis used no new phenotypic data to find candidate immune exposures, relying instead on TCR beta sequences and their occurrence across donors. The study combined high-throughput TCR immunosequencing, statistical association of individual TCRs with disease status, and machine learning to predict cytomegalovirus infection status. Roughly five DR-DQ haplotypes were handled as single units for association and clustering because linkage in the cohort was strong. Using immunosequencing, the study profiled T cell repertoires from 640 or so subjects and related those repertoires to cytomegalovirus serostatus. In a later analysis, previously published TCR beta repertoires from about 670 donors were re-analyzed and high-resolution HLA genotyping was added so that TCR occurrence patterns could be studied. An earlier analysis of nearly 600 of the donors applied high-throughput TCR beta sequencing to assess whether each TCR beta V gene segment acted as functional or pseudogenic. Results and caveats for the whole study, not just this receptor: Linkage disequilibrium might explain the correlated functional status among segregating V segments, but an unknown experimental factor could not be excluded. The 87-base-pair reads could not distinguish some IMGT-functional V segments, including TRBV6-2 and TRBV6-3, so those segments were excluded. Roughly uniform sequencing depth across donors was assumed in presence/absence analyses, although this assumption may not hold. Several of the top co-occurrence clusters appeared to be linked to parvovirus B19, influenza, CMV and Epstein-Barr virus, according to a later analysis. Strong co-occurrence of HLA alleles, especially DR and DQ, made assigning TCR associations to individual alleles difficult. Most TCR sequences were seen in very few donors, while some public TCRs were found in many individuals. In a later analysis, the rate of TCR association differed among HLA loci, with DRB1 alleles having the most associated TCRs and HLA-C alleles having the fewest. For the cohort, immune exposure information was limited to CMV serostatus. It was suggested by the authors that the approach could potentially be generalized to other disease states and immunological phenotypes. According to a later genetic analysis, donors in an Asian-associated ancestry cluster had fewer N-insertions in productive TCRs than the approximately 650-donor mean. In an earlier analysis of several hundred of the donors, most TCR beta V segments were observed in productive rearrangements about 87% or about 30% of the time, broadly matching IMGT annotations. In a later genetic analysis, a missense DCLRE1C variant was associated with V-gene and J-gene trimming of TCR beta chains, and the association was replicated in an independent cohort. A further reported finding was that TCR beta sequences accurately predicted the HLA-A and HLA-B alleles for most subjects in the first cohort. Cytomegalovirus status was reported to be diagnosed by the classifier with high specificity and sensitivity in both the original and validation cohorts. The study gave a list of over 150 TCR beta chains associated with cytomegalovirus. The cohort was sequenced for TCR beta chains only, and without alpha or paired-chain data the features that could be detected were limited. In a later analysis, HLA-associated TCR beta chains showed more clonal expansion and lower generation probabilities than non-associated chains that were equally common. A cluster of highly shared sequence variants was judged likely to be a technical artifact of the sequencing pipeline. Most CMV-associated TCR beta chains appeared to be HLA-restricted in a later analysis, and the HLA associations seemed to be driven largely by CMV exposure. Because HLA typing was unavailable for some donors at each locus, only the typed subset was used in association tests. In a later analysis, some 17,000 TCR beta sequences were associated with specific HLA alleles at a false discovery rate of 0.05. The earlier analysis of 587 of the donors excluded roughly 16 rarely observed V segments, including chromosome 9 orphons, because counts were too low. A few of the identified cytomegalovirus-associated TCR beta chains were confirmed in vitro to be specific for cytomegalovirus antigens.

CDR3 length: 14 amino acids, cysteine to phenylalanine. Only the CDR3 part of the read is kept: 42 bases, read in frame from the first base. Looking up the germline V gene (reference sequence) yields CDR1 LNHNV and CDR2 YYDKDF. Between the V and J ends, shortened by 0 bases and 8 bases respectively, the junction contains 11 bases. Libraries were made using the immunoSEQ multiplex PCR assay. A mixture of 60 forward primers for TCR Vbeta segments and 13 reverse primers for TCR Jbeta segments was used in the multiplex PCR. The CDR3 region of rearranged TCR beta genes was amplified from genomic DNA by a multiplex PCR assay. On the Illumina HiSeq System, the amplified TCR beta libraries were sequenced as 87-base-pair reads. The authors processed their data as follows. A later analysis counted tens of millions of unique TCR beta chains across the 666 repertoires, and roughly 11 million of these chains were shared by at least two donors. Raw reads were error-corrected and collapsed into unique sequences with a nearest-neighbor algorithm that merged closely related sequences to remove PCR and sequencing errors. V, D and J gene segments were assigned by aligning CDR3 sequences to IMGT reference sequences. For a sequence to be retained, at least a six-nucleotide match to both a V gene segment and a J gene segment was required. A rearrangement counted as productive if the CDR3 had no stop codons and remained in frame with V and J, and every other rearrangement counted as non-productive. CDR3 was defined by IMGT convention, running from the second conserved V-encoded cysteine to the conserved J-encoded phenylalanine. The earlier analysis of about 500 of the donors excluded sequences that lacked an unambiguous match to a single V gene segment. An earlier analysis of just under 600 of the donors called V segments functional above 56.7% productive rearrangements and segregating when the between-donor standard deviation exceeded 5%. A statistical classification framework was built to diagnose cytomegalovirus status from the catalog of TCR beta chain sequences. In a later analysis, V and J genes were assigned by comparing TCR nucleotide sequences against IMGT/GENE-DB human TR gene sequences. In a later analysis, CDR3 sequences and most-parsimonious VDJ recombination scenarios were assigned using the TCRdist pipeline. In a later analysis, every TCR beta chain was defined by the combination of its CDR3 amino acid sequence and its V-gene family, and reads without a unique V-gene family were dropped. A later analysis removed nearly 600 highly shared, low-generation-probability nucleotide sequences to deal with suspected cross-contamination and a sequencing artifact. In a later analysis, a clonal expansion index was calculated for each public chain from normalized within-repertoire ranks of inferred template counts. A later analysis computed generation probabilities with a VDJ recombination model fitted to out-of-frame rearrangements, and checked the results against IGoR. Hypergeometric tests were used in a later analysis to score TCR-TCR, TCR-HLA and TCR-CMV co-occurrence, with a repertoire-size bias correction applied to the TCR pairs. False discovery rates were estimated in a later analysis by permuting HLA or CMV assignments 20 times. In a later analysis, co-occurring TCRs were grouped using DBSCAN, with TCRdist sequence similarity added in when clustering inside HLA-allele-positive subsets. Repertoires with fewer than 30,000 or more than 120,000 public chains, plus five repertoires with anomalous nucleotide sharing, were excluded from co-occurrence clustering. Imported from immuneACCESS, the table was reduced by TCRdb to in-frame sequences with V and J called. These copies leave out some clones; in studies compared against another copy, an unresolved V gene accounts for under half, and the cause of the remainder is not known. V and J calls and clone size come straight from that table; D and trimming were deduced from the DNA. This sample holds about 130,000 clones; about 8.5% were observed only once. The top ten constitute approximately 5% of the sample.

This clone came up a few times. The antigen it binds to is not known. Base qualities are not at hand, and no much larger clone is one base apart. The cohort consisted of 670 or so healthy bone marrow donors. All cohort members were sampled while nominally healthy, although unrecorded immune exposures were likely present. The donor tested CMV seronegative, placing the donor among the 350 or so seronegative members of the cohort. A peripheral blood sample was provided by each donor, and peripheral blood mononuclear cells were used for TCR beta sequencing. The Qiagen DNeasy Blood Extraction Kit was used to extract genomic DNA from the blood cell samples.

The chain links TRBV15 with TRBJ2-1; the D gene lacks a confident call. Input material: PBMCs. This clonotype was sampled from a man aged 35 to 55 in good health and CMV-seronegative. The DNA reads TGTGCCACCAGCAGAGAGACTGTAGCCTATGAGCAGTTCTTC. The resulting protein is CATSRETVAYEQFF.